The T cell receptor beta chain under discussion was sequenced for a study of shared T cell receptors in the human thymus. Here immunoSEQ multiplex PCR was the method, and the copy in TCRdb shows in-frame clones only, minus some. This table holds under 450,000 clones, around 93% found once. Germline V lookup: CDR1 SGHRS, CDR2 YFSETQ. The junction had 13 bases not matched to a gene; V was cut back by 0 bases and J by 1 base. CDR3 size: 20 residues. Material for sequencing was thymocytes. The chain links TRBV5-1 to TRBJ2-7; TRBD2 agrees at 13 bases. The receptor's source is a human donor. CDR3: CASSLAQGLAGNSKSYEQYF. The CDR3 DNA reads TGCGCCAGCAGCTTGGCCCAGGGACTAGCGGGAAATTCAAAATCCTACGAGCAGTACTTC.